These 3 T cell receptor beta chains were sequenced from one sample in a study of T cells in Graves' hyperthyroidism and ophthalmopathy. RNA transcripts yielded amplified TCR beta CDR3 regions. TCR CDR3 underwent first-round RT-PCR with the HTBI primer set. TCRdb processed the multiplex PCR reads anew with MiXCR; each CDR3 protein has one entry. The repertoire consists of roughly 650,000 distinct CDR3 sequences, with roughly 16% occurring once and the leading ten covering about 3.5%. Source material: blood. The receptors here all came from a middle-aged woman with Graves' ophthalmopathy.

This clonotype has a handful of counts. The chain couples TRBV6-2 or TRBV6-3 to TRBJ1-4; D is undetermined. Germline assignment: CDR1 MNHEY and CDR2 SVGEGT. This CDR3 spans 16 amino acids. The V end was cut by 6 bases, the J end by 0 bases, with 14 bases between. CDR3 sequence (DNA): TGTGCCAGCAGAAATACTGTATCTGCAACTAATGAAAAACTGTTTTTT. As protein: CASRNTVSATNEKLFF.

The chain uses TRBV5-1 and TRBJ2-5, with D possibly TRBD1 on 6 matching bases. The CDR3 has 16 amino acids. The V gene lost 3 bases and the J gene lost 2 bases, with 17 bases spanning the gap. Looked up from germline, CDR1 is SGHRS and CDR2 is YFSETQ. The CDR3 DNA reads as TGCGCCAGCAGCTGGGCTGTGGGGGCAGGTCAAGAGACCCAGTACTTC. This encodes CASSWAVGAGQETQYF.

There are a few counts of this clonotype. V usage is TRBV5-4 and J usage is TRBJ1-2, with TRBD1 matching 8 bases. Per the germline V gene, CDR1 is SGHNT and CDR2 is YYREEE (reference sequence). The CDR3 contains 14 residues. Trimming at V came to 4 bases and at J to 6 bases, leaving 8 bases not matched to a gene. CDR3 sequence reads: CASSLTGDVHGYTF. The DNA of the CDR3 is TGTGCCAGCAGCCTGACAGGGGATGTCCATGGCTACACCTTC.